This is a list of T cell receptor beta chains from one sample in a study of control samples from healthy donors and cancer patients. Clones were sequenced by immunoSEQ multiplex PCR, and TCRdb holds only the in-frame ones, with some missing. The sample shows 98,000 or so clones, about 79% of them seen only once. Sequenced material: blood. These TCRs come from a woman in her thirties in good health. Both conserved end residues are part of each CDR3. D genes are given only for firm matches. Clone size appears in some rows only: once, few, many, or a class for an expanded clone.

few,TRBD2,TRBJ2-7,TRBV4-1,CASSSRTSYEQYF,TGCGCCAGCAGCTCAAGGACTAGCTACGAGCAGTACTTC
few,NA,TRBJ2-1,TRBV11-3,CASSSRLVSYNEQFF,TGTGCCAGCAGCTCCCGACTAGTCTCCTACAATGAGCAGTTCTTC
NA,NA,TRBJ2-1,TRBV9,CASSVEPGKGEQFF,TGTGCCAGCAGCGTAGAGCCAGGGAAGGGTGAGCAGTTCTTC
NA,NA,TRBJ2-7,TRBV2,CASSEAVEQYF,TGTGCCAGCAGTGAAGCGGTCGAGCAGTACTTC
NA,TRBD1,TRBJ2-3,TRBV2,CASRPGQSTDTQYF,TGTGCCAGCAGACCGGGACAGAGCACAGATACGCAGTATTTT
NA,NA,TRBJ1-1,TRBV4-2,CASSPQLGRSMNTEAFF,TGTGCCAGCAGCCCACAACTTGGGAGGTCGATGAACACTGAAGCTTTCTTT
NA,TRBD1,TRBJ1-1,TRBV30,CAWSSGQGNTEAFF,TGTGCCTGGAGCAGTGGACAGGGGAACACTGAAGCTTTCTTT
NA,NA,TRBJ2-7,TRBV5-1,CASSLDGGALSKQYF,TGCGCCAGCAGCTTGGATGGCGGGGCTCTCTCCAAGCAGTACTTC
NA,TRBD1,TRBJ1-1,TRBV19,CASSQYRTGWVETEAFF,TGTGCCAGTAGTCAATATCGGACAGGCTGGGTCGAAACTGAAGCTTTCTTT
few,NA,TRBJ2-7,TRBV30,CAWSGSVRGGEQYF,TGTGCCTGGAGTGGATCCGTCAGGGGAGGGGAGCAGTACTTC
NA,TRBD1,TRBJ2-7,TRBV6-6,CASSQWTGSSGEQYF,TGTGCCAGCAGTCAGTGGACAGGGTCCTCGGGTGAGCAGTACTTC
NA,NA,TRBJ1-4,TRBV5-1,CASGLDSLNEKLFF,TGCGCCAGCGGTTTGGACAGCTTAAATGAAAAACTGTTTTTT
NA,TRBD1,TRBJ1-5,TRBV6-2/TRBV6-3,CASSTGTGRIQPQHF,TGTGCCAGCAGTACCGGGACAGGTCGTATTCAGCCCCAGCATTTT
NA,TRBD1,TRBJ2-3,TRBV5-1,CASSLWQGEEDTQYF,TGCGCCAGCAGCCTGTGGCAGGGGGAAGAAGATACGCAGTATTTT
NA,TRBD1,TRBJ1-2,TRBV19,CASSIRGLPGRGQHGYTF,TGTGCCAGTAGTATAAGAGGGCTTCCTGGCAGGGGGCAACATGGCTACACCTTC
few,NA,TRBJ1-1,TRBV3-1/TRBV3-2,CASSHFDRSTEAFF,TGTGCCAGCAGCCACTTTGACAGATCCACTGAAGCTTTCTTT
NA,TRBD1,TRBJ1-1,TRBV19,CASSIQGANTEAFF,TGTGCCAGTAGTATCCAGGGGGCGAACACTGAAGCTTTCTTT
NA,TRBD1,TRBJ1-5,TRBV6-1,CASSEWDSSNQPQHF,TGTGCCAGCAGTGAATGGGACAGTAGCAATCAGCCCCAGCATTTT
NA,NA,TRBJ2-7,TRBV19,CASSIGSHYEQYF,TGTGCCAGTAGTATAGGCAGCCACTACGAGCAGTACTTC
NA,NA,TRBJ2-1,TRBV7-9,CASSFGMSSYNEQFF,TGTGCCAGCAGCTTCGGGATGAGCTCCTACAATGAGCAGTTCTTC
NA,TRBD2,TRBJ2-3,TRBV2,CASRSSGGRNTQYF,TGTGCCAGCAGATCTAGCGGGGGACGGAATACGCAGTATTTT
NA,NA,TRBJ2-7,TRBV5-4,CASSLAVDGAAYEQYF,TGTGCCAGCAGCTTGGCCGTCGACGGGGCGGCCTACGAGCAGTACTTC
NA,TRBD2,TRBJ2-2,TRBV19,CASKRGLDTGELFF,TGTGCCAGTAAGCGGGGGCTCGACACCGGGGAGCTGTTTTTT
NA,NA,TRBJ1-2,TRBV5-1,CASSFDRRGAINGYTF,TGCGCCAGCAGCTTTGATCGCCGGGGGGCGATAAATGGCTACACCTTC
NA,NA,TRBJ2-5,TRBV6-1,CASSEGTARETQYF,TGTGCCAGCAGTGAAGGGACGGCCCGGGAGACCCAGTACTTC
NA,NA,TRBJ1-3,TRBV9,CASSGGTGNTIYF,TGTGCCAGCAGCGGGGGTACGGGGAACACCATATATTTT
NA,NA,TRBJ1-2,TRBV19,CASSVDLRGYTF,TGTGCCAGTAGTGTGGACTTGCGAGGCTACACCTTC
NA,NA,TRBJ1-1,TRBV9,CASSALGNTEAFF,TGTGCCAGCAGCGCCCTCGGGAACACTGAAGCTTTCTTT
NA,TRBD2,TRBJ2-3,TRBV3-1/TRBV3-2,CASSLRGESTDTQYF,TGTGCCAGCAGCCTTCGGGGGGAAAGCACAGATACGCAGTATTTT
NA,NA,TRBJ1-4,TRBV5-6,CASSLAGRLNEKLFF,TGTGCCAGCAGCTTGGCAGGCAGGCTTAATGAAAAACTGTTTTTT
few,TRBD2,TRBJ2-7,TRBV19,CATTGASGGYEQYF,TGTGCCACTACGGGTGCTAGCGGGGGTTACGAGCAGTACTTC
many,TRBD2,TRBJ2-7,TRBV6-2/TRBV6-3,CASSYSTFGLAYYEQYF,TGTGCCAGCAGTTACTCGACGTTTGGACTAGCGTACTACGAGCAGTACTTC
NA,NA,TRBJ2-7,TRBV2,CASSDGAGAFTKQYF,TGTGCCAGCAGTGACGGGGCAGGGGCCTTTACGAAGCAGTACTTC
NA,NA,TRBJ2-1,TRBV10-3,CAISASRVGYNEQFF,TGTGCCATCAGTGCGTCGCGTGTGGGCTACAATGAGCAGTTCTTC
NA,TRBD2,TRBJ2-3,TRBV15,CATSRVGTSGGVTDTQYF,TGTGCCACCAGCAGAGTTGGGACTAGCGGGGGAGTCACAGATACGCAGTATTTT
NA,NA,TRBJ2-5,TRBV7-9,CASSLAVGGKGQETQYF,TGTGCCAGCAGCTTAGCGGTAGGGGGGAAGGGCCAAGAGACCCAGTACTTC
NA,TRBD1,TRBJ1-1,TRBV7-2,CASSSRGQYTEAFF,TGTGCCAGCAGCTCGAGGGGACAGTACACTGAAGCTTTCTTT
once,NA,TRBJ2-7,TRBV7-2,CASSLGLRREQYF,TGTGCCAGCAGCTTAGGCCTACGGAGGGAGCAGTACTTC
NA,NA,TRBJ1-2,TRBV27,CASRRQPGYGYTF,TGTGCCAGCAGGAGGCAGCCGGGCTATGGCTACACCTTC
NA,NA,TRBJ1-1,TRBV19,CASSMGGRTEAFF,TGTGCCAGTAGTATGGGGGGGAGGACTGAAGCTTTCTTT
NA,TRBD2,TRBJ2-2,TRBV11-2,CASTPNLGLATGELFF,TGTGCCAGCACCCCCAACCTGGGACTAGCGACCGGGGAGCTGTTTTTT